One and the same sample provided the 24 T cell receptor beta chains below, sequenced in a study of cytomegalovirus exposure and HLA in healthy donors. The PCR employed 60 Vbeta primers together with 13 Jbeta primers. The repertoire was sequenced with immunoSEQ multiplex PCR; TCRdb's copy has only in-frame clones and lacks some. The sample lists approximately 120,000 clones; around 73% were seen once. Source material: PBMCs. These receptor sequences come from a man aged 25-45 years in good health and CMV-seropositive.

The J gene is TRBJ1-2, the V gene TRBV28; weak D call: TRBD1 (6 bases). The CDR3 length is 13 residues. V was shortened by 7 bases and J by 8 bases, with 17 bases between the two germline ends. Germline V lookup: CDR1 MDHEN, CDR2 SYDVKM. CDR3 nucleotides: TGTGCCAGCATGATGACAGGAGGCTGGGGCTACACCTTC. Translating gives CASMMTGGWGYTF.

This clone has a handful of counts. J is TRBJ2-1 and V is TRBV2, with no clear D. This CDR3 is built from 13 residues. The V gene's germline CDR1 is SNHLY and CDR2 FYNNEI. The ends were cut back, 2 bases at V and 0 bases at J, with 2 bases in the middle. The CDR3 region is CASSERSYNEQFF. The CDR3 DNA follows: TGTGCCAGCAGTGAACGCTCCTACAATGAGCAGTTCTTC.

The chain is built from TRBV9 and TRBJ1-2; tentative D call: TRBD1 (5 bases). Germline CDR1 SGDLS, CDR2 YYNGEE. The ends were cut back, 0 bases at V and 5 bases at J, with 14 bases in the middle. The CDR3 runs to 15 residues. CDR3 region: CASSVGQGGGYGYTF. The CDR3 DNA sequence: TGTGCCAGCAGCGTAGGGCAGGGTGGGGGGTATGGCTACACCTTC. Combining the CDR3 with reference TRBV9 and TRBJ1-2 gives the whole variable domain DSGVTQTPKHLITATGQRVTLRCSPRSGDLSVYWYQQSLDQGLQFLIQYYNGEERAKGNILERFSAQQFPDLHSELNLSSLELGDSALYFCASSVGQGGGYGYTFGSGTRLTVV.

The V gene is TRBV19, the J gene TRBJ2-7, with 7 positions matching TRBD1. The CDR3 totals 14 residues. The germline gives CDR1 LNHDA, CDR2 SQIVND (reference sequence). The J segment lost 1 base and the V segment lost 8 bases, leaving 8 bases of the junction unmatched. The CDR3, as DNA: TGTGCCAGTCCCCCCCGGGACAGTTCCTACGAGCAGTACTTC. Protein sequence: CASPPRDSSYEQYF.

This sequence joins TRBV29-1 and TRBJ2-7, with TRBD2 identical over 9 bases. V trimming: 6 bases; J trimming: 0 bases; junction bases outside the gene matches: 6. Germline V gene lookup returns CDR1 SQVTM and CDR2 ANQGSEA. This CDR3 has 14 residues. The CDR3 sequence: CSVTGLASSYEQYF. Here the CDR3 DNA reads TGCAGCGTGACTGGACTAGCGTCCTCCTACGAGCAGTACTTC.

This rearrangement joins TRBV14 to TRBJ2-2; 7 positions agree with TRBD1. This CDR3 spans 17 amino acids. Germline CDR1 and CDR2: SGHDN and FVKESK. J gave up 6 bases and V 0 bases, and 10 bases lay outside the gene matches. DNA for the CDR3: TGTGCCAGCAGCCAAGATCTTCACGGGACAGAGTCCGGGGAGCTGTTTTTT. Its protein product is CASSQDLHGTESGELFF.

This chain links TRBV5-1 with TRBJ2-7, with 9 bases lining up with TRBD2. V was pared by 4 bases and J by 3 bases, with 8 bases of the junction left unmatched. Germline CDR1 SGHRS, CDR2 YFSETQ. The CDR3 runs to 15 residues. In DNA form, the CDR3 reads TGCGCCAGCAGCCTACAGGTAGCGGGAGTCTACGAGCAGTACTTC. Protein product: CASSLQVAGVYEQYF.

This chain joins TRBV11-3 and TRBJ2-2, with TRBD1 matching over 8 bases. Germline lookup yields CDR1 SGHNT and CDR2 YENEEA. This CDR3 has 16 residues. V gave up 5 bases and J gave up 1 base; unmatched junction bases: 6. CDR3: CASSLRQGRNTGELFF. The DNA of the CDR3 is TGTGCCAGCAGCCTAAGACAGGGGAGGAACACCGGGGAGCTGTTTTTT.

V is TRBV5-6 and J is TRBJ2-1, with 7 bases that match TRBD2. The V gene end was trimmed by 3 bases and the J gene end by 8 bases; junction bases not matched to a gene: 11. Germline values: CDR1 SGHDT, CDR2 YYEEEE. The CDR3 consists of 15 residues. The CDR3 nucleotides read TGTGCCAGCAGCTCAATTAGGACTAGTCGCCATGAGCAGTTCTTC. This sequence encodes CASSSIRTSRHEQFF. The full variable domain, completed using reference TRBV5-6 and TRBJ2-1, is DAGVTQSPTHLIKTRGQQVTLRCSPKSGHDTVSWYQQALGQGPQFIFQYYEEEERQRGNFPDRFSGHQFPNYSSELNVNALLLGDSALYLCASSSIRTSRHEQFFGPGTRLTVL.

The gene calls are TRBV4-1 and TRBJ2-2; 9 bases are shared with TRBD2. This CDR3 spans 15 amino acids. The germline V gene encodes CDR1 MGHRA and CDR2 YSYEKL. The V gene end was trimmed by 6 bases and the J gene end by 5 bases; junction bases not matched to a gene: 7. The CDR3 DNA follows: TGCGCCAGCAGTCCCGGGACTAGCATGACCGGGGAGCTGTTTTTT. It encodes CASSPGTSMTGELFF.

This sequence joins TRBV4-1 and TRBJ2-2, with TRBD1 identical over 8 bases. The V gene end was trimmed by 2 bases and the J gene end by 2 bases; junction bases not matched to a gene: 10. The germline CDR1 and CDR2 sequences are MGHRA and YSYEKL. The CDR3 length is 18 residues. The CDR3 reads CASSQNIPGQVNTGELFF. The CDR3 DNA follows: TGCGCCAGCAGCCAAAACATACCGGGACAGGTCAACACCGGGGAGCTGTTTTTT.

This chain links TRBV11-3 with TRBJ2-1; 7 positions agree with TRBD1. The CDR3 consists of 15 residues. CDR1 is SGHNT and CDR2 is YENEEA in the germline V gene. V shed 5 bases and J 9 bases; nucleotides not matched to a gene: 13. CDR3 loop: CASSPRQGMSSEQFF. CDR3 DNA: TGTGCCAGCAGCCCTCGACAGGGCATGTCGAGTGAGCAGTTCTTC.

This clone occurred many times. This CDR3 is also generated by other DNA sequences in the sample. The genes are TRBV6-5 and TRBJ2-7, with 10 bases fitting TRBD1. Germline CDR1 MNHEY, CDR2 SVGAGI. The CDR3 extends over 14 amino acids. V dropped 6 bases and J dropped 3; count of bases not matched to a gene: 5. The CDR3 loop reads CASSPGTGVYEQYF. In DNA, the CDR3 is TGTGCCAGCAGCCCCGGGACAGGGGTCTACGAGCAGTACTTC.

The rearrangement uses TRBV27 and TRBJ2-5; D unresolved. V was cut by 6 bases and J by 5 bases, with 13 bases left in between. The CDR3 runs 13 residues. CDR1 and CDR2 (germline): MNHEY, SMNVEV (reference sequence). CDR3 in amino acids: CASRNRVRETQYF. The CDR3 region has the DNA TGTGCCAGCAGGAATCGGGTTAGGGAGACCCAGTACTTC.

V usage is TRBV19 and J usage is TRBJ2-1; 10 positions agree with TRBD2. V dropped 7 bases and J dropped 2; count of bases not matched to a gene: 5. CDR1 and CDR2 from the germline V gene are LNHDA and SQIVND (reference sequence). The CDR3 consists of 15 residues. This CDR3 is CASTRGLAAYNEQFF. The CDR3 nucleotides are TGTGCCAGTACTCGCGGACTAGCGGCCTACAATGAGCAGTTCTTC.

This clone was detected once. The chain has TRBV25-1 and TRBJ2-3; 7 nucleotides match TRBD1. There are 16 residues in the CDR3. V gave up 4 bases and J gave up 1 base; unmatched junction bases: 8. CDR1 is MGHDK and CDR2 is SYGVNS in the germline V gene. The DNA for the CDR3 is TGTGCCAGCAGTGTTATGCTAGGACAGGGCACAGATACGCAGTATTTT. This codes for CASSVMLGQGTDTQYF.

The CDR3 nucleotides read TGTGCCAGCAGTTCCACTCAGGGGGCAAGTCAGCCCCAGCATTTT. This encodes CASSSTQGASQPQHF. The chain joins TRBV28 to TRBJ1-5; 8 bases are shared with TRBD1. Germline-derived CDR1 and CDR2 are MDHEN and SYDVKM. The CDR3 runs 15 residues. The ends lost 4 bases at V and 6 bases at J; junction bases unmatched: 8.

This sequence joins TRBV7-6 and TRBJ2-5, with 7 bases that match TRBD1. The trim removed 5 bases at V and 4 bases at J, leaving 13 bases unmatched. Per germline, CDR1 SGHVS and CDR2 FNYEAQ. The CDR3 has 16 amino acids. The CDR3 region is CASSPTGDRVGETQYF. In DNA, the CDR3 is TGTGCCAGCAGCCCAACAGGGGATAGGGTAGGAGAGACCCAGTACTTC.

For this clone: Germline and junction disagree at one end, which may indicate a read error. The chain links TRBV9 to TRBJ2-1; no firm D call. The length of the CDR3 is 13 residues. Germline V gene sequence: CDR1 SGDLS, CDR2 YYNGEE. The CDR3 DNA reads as TGTGCCAGCAGTGTAGCCCCCAACAATGAGCAGTTCTTC. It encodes CASSVAPNNEQFF. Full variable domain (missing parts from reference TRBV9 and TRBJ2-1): DSGVTQTPKHLITATGQRVTLRCSPRSGDLSVYWYQQSLDQGLQFLIQYYNGEERAKGNILERFSAQQFPDLHSELNLSSLELGDSALYFCASSVAPNNEQFFGPGTRLTVL.

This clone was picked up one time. The chain's CDR3 is CASSAAGGAGIQYF. DNA for the CDR3: TGTGCCAGCAGCGCCGCGGGGGGCGCGGGCATTCAGTACTTC. This chain links TRBV7-2 with TRBJ2-4; 8 bases match TRBD2. V lost 5 bases and J lost 9; bases outside the gene matches: 9. This CDR3 comprises 14 residues. Germline V CDR1 and CDR2: SGHTA, FQGNSA. Combining the CDR3 with reference TRBV7-2 and TRBJ2-4 gives the whole variable domain GAGVSQSPSNKVTEKGKDVELRCDPISGHTALYWYRQSLGQGLEFLIYFQGNSAPDKSGLPSDRFSAERTGGSVSTLTIQRTQQEDSAVYLCASSAAGGAGIQYFGAGTRLSVL.

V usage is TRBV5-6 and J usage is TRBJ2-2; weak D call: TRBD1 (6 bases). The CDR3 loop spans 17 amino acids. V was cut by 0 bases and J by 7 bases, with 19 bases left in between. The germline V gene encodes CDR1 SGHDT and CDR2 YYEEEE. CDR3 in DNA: TGTGCCAGCAGCTTGGCGTCAGGGGCTTACATGGGCGGGGAGCTGTTTTTT. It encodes CASSLASGAYMGGELFF.

CDR3 nucleotides: TGTGCCAGTAGGAGGGAGGGCACAGATACGCAGTATTTT. Protein sequence: CASRREGTDTQYF. The chain links TRBV19 to TRBJ2-3, with D perhaps TRBD2 (6 bases). Trimming left V 6 bases short and J 1 base short, with 8 bases between. CDR1 and CDR2 (germline): LNHDA, SQIVND (reference sequence). There are 13 residues in the CDR3. The variable domain in full, completed from reference TRBV19 and TRBJ2-3, reads DGGITQSPKYLFRKEGQNVTLSCEQNLNHDAMYWYRQDPGQGLRLIYYSQIVNDFQKGDIAEGYSVSREKKESFPLTVTSAQKNPTAFYLCASRREGTDTQYFGPGTRLTVL.

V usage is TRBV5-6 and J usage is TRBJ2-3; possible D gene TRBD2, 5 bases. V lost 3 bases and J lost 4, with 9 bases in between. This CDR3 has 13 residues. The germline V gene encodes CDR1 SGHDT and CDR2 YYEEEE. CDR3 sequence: CASSSDWADTQYF. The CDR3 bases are TGTGCCAGCAGCTCGGACTGGGCAGATACGCAGTATTTT.

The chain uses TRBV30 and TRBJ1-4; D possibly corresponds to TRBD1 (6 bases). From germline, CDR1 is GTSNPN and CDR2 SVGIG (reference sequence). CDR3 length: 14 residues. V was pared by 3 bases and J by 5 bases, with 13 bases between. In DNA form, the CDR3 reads TGTGCCTGGAGGTCCGGGACACAAAATGAAAAACTGTTTTTT. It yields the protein CAWRSGTQNEKLFF. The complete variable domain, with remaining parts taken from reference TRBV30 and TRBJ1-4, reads SQTIHQWPATLVQPVGSPLSLECTVEGTSNPNLYWYRQAAGRGLQLLFYSVGIGQISSEVPQNLSASRPQDRQFILSSKKLLLSDSGFYLCAWRSGTQNEKLFFGSGTQLSVL.